This section outlines one TCR beta chain sequence together with its context. Its target antigen remains unknown. Base quality data are lacking; no much larger clone is found one base away. This sample is part of a study of blood T cell repertoires in COVID-19 (dated by TCRdb to the early 2020s). Study-wide context: Collaborator samples came from the United States, Italy and Spain and covered acute and convalescent phases of COVID-19. The sample metadata nearly always contained a de-identified subject ID, COVID-19 status, age in years and sex. The repertoires were released in a freely available public database intended as a resource for research on the immune response to SARS-CoV-2. The dataset comprised deeply sampled blood TCRbeta repertoires from subjects exposed to, actively infected with, or recovered from COVID-19. The material from the prospective study consisted of cDNA or gDNA derived from T cells, B-cell-depleted T cells, or PBMCs. Where available, HLA class I and class II types were taken from metadata supplied by the sample provider and were not determined by assay-based typing. The samples were drawn from the first 160 participants of the ongoing ImmuneRACE study and from over 950 subjects provided by 6 global collaborators. Paper-wide results and their limitations: Clinical and demographic metadata were provided uncurated, with the amount varying by source and participant.

Looking up the germline V gene yields CDR1 SGDLS and CDR2 YYNGEE. The CDR3 starts with the cysteine, ends with the phenylalanine, and has 13 residues. Only CDR3 DNA remains: 39 bases, in frame from the first base. Relative to germline, V is 6 bases shorter and J is 5 bases shorter, with 14 bases between their ends. The immunoSEQ Assay, a bias-controlled multiplex PCR, was used to amplify TCRbeta CDR3 regions from genomic DNA. The original methods were these. The number of nucleated cells in each sample was estimated from the amplification of reference gene primers within the assay. To quantify the absolute abundance of each unique TCRbeta CDR3 rearrangement, sequence reads were collapsed and filtered. For each sample, productive Simpson clonality was calculated as the square root of Simpson's diversity index over productive rearrangements. The table comes from immuneACCESS by way of TCRdb, which keeps in-frame sequences with V and J called. Part of the clones is missing from these tables; in studies checked, under half for an unresolved V gene and the rest for unknown reasons. V and J calls and clone size are those listed in that table; D and trimming were worked out from the DNA. This sample gives 150,000 to 200,000 clones in total; 80% of them show up just once. The ten top clones hold less than 6% of the sample.

Participants in the prospective study were enrolled through a virtual design, were aged 18 to 89 years, and lived in under 25 United States geographic areas. In the prospective study, cohorts were assigned on the basis of participant-reported clinical history obtained from a screening survey and a study questionnaire. For ImmuneRACE Cohort 3, a participant was defined as recovered based on two consecutive negative NP/OP PCR tests, clearance by a healthcare professional, or resolution of symptoms. In the prospective study, mobile phlebotomists collected whole blood, serum and a nasopharyngeal or oropharyngeal swab from each participant. Prospective study participants could optionally give additional blood draws and questionnaires over a roughly 2-month period. Before DNA extraction, blood samples from the prospective study were shipped at room temperature or frozen.

In this chain, TRBV9 is recombined with TRBJ2-5; the D gene is perhaps TRBD2, on 6 matching bases. The receptor's source is a man aged 40-55 years who had recovered from COVID-19. Sample: PBMCs or T cells enriched from blood (not recorded which). The CDR3 region reads CASKGGVAETQYF. The nucleotides are TGTGCCAGCAAAGGAGGGGTCGCGGAGACCCAGTACTTC.